Here is one T cell receptor beta chain with its context. The source of the sample is a study of T-cell memory formation after mild COVID-19. Constant-segment primers were used for 5'RACE, and the resulting TCR alpha and TCR beta cDNA libraries carried sample barcodes and UMIs. TCRdb independently ran MiXCR on the 5' RACE reads; one entry per CDR3 protein. This sample has roughly 130,000 distinct CDR3 sequences, with about 18% found just once. V dropped 0 bases and J dropped 3 bases, with 7 bases sitting between them. Germline lookup yields CDR1 LGHNA and CDR2 YSLEER. The CDR3 spans 14 residues. The TCR originated in a man aged 18 to 29 who had mild COVID-19 (a few samples of this study predate the infection). Cell type and time point are not known. Sequencing was performed on PBMCs or a T cell subset sorted from them (not recorded which). The V gene is TRBV4-3, the J gene TRBJ2-3, with D perhaps TRBD1 (5 bases). As DNA, the CDR3 is TGCGCCAGCAGCCAAGATCCAGGGACAGATACGCAGTATTTT. It specifies CASSQDPGTDTQYF.